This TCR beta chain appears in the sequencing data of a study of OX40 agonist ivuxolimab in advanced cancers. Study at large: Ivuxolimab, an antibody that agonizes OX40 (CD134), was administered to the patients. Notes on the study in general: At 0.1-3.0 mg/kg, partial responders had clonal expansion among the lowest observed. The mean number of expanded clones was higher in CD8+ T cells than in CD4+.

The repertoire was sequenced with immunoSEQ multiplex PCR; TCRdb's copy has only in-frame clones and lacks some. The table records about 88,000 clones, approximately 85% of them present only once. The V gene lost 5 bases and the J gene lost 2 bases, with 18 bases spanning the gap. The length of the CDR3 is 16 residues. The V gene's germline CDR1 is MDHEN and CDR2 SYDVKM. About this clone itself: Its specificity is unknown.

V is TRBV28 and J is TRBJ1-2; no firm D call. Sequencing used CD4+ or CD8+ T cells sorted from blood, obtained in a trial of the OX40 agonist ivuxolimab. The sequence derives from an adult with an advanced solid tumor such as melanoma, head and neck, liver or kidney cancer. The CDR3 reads CASSGLRGEQNYGYTF. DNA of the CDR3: TGTGCCAGCAGTGGACTACGGGGAGAACAGAACTATGGCTACACCTTC.